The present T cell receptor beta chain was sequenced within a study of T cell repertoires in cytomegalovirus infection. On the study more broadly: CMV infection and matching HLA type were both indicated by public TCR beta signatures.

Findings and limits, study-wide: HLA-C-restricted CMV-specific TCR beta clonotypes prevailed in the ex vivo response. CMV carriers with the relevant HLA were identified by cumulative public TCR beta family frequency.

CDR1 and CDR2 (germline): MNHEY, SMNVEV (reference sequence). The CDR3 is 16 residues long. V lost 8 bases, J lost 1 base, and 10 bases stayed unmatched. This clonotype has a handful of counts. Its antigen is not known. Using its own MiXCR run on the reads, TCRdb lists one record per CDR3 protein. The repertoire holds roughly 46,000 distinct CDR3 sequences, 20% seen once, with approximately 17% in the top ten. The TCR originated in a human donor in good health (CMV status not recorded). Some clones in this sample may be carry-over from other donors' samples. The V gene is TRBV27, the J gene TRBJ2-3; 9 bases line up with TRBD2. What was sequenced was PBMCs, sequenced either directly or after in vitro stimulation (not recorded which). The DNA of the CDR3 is TGTGCCAGCTGGGCGGGAGGGCTATATCGCACAGATACGCAGTATTTT. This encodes CASWAGGLYRTDTQYF.